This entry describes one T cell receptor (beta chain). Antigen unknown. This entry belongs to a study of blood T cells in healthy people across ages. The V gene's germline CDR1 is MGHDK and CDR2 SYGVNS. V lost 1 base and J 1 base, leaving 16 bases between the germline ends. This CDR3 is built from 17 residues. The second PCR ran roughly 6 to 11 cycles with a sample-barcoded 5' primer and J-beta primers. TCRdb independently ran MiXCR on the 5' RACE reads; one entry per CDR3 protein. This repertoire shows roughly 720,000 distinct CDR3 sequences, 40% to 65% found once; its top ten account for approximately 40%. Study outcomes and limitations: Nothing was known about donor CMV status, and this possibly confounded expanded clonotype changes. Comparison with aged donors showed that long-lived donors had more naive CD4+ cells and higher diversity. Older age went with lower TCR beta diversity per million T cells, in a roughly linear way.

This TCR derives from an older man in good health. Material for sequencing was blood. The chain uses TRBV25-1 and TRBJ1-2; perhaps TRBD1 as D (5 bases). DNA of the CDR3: TGTGCCAGCAGTGAATTTAACGACAGAATCCGTAACTATGGCTACACCTTC. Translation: CASSEFNDRIRNYGYTF.